This TCR beta chain was captured in a study of blood T cells in healthy people across ages. For the second PCR, which ran for about 7 to 11 cycles, a sample-barcoded 5' primer and a J-beta primer mix were used. TCRdb re-analysed the 5' RACE reads in MiXCR, keeping a single row per CDR3 protein. The sample yields around 1,600,000 distinct CDR3 sequences, roughly 43% seen once. This CDR3 has 16 residues. Germline V gene sequence: CDR1 MNHEY, CDR2 SVGAGI. Losses at the gene ends were 8 bases for V and 12 bases for J; bases not matched to a gene: 21. Material: blood. The chain is built from TRBV6-5 and TRBJ2-1; 8 bases agree with TRBD2. The source is a woman under 30 in good health. The CDR3, as DNA: TGTGCCAGCTCACCTCCCCCGGGACTAGGCGGGGTAGGGCAGTTCTTC. Residues: CASSPPPGLGGVGQFF.